These T cell receptor beta chains were read from a single sample in a study of cytomegalovirus exposure and HLA in healthy donors. Some clones are missing from TCRdb's copy, which holds only in-frame ones; the method was immunoSEQ multiplex PCR. Among over 100,000 clones, around 77% were seen once, and the ten largest hold 4.2%. What was sequenced was PBMCs. The receptors stem from a male donor in good health and CMV-seropositive. CDR3s include the opening cysteine and the closing phenylalanine or tryptophan. The D gene is left open where the match is weak. Only some rows state a clone size, as once, few, many or a class for expanded clones.

clone_size j_call v_call d_call cdr3_nt cdr3_aa
. TRBJ2-2 TRBV4-1 TRBD1 TGCGCCAGCAGGGGACAGGGTGACGCCGGGGAGCTGTTTTTT CASRGQGDAGELFF
. TRBJ2-3 TRBV25-1 . TGTGCCAGTAGTAGCGGAGCAGATACGCAGTATTTT CASSSGADTQYF
. TRBJ1-1 TRBV2 . TGTGCCAGCAGTCCTTCCAGGGTGAACACTGAAGCTTTCTTT CASSPSRVNTEAFF
. TRBJ1-6 TRBV2 . TGTGCCAGCAGTAACAGCTATAATTCACCCCTCCACTTT CASSNSYNSPLHF
. TRBJ1-4 TRBV5-8 . TGTGCCAGCAGCTTGGGGCTAGGCAAAGCAACTAATGAAAAACTGTTTTTT CASSLGLGKATNEKLFF
. TRBJ2-7 TRBV4-1 TRBD1 TGCGCCAGCAGCCAAGGGATTTCAGGGGGTCTAGAAGGTAAAGAGTACTTC CASSQGISGGLEGKEYF
. TRBJ2-2 TRBV5-1 . TGCGCCAGCAGCTTGGTAGGGGAAGTCGCCGGGGAGCTGTTTTTT CASSLVGEVAGELFF
. TRBJ2-6 TRBV2 TRBD1 TGTGCCAGCATTCTCACAGGGGGCTCTGGGGCCAACGGCCTGACTTTC CASILTGGSGANGLTF
once TRBJ2-7 TRBV7-8 . TGTGCCAGCAGCCGCGAAAACGAGCAGTACTTC CASSRENEQYF
. TRBJ1-3 TRBV5-5 TRBD1 TGTGCCAGCAGCTGGACAGGGGGCTCTGGAAACACCATATATTTT CASSWTGGSGNTIYF
once TRBJ1-1 TRBV7-6 TRBD1 TGTGCCAGCACGGATAGACAGGGGGGCCCTGAAGCTTTCTTT CASTDRQGGPEAFF
. TRBJ2-3 TRBV6-1 TRBD2 TGTGCCAACAGTGAAGCGGTAGCGGGTCTTACAGGAGACACAGATACGCAGTATTTT CANSEAVAGLTGDTDTQYF
. TRBJ2-7 TRBV7-9 TRBD2 TGTGCCAGCAGCACCCATGGGGAGGGCCTAAACGAGCAGTACTTC CASSTHGEGLNEQYF
once TRBJ1-2 TRBV27 . TGTGCCAGCAGTCCGGGACTCGATCCTAACTATGGCTACACCTTC CASSPGLDPNYGYTF
. TRBJ2-3 TRBV14 . TGTGCCAGCAGGAGGAGGGCAGATACAGATACGCAGTATTTT CASRRRADTDTQYF
. TRBJ2-5 TRBV5-1 TRBD1 TGCGCCAGCAGCTCAGGACAGGGTATCCAAGAGACCCAGTACTTC CASSSGQGIQETQYF
once TRBJ1-2 TRBV27 TRBD1 TGTGCCAGCAGTTTATTGGGACAGGGGCTTTTGCGCTATGGCTACACCTTC CASSLLGQGLLRYGYTF
. TRBJ2-5 TRBV7-2 . TGTGCCAGCAGCTTAGGCGGGACCAACCAAGAGACCCAGTACTTC CASSLGGTNQETQYF
. TRBJ1-3 TRBV7-9 TRBD1 TGTGCCAGCAGCTTCACCCAGGGGGCTGGAAACACCATATATTTT CASSFTQGAGNTIYF
few TRBJ2-3 TRBV6-5 . TGTGCCAGCAAAGTCAGGGATACGCAGTATTTT CASKVRDTQYF
once TRBJ2-1 TRBV28 TRBD1 TGTGCCAGCAGAACGGACAGGGCATACAATGAGCAGTTCTTC CASRTDRAYNEQFF
. TRBJ1-3 TRBV6-1 . TGTGCCAGCAGCCAGGGGCCCTCCTCTGGAAACACCATATATTTT CASSQGPSSGNTIYF
. TRBJ2-2 TRBV29-1 TRBD1 TGCAGCGTCGACAGGGACGTCACCGGGGAGCTGTTTTTT CSVDRDVTGELFF
. TRBJ1-1 TRBV5-1 TRBD1 TGCGCCAGCAGCTCCGGACAGGGGGTGAGGGTGAACACTGAAGCTTTCTTT CASSSGQGVRVNTEAFF
. TRBJ2-7 TRBV4-1 TRBD2 TGCGCCAGCAGCCAAGTAGGCCACCCGGGACTAGCGAGCCATTACTCCTACGAGCAGTACTTC CASSQVGHPGLASHYSYEQYF
. TRBJ2-6 TRBV15 . TGTGCCACCAGCAGAGATGTAGGAGGTGGGGCCAACGTCCTGACTTTC CATSRDVGGGANVLTF
. TRBJ1-1 TRBV6-6 TRBD1 TGTGCCAGCAGTAGAAGACAGGGAGAAATGAACACTGAAGCTTTCTTT CASSRRQGEMNTEAFF
. TRBJ2-5 TRBV7-9 TRBD2 TGTGCCAGCAGCTCCACCGGGGCGGGGGGGTCAGAGACCCAGTACTTC CASSSTGAGGSETQYF
. TRBJ1-2 TRBV29-1 . TGCAGCGTTGATAGTGGCTACACCTTC CSVDSGYTF
. TRBJ2-5 TRBV5-1 TRBD2 TGCGCCAGCAGCTTGGGACTAGCGGAGGGACAAGAGACCCAGTACTTC CASSLGLAEGQETQYF
. TRBJ2-5 TRBV5-1 TRBD2 TGCGCCAGCAGCCGGCCGGGACTAGCGGGAGGGCCGCAGGGGACCCAGTACTTC CASSRPGLAGGPQGTQYF
. TRBJ1-3 TRBV5-1 TRBD1 TGCGCCAGCAGCCCGGCCATGACAGGGGCTGGAAGCACCATATATTTT CASSPAMTGAGSTIYF